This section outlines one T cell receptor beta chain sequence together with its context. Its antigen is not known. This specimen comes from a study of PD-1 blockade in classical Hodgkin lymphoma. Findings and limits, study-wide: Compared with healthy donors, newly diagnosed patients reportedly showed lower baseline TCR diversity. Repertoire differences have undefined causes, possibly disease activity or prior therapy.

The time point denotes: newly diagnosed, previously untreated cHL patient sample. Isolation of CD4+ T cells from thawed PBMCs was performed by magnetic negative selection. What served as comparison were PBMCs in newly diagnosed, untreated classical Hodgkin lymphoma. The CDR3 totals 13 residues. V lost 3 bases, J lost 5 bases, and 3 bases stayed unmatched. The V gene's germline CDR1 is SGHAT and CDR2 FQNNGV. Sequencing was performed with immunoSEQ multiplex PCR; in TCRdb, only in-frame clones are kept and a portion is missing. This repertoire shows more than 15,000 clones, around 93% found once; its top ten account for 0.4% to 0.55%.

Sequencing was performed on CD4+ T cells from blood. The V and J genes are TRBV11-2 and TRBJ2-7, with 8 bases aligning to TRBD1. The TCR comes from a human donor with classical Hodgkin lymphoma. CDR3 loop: CASSFGQGDEQYF. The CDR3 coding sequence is TGTGCCAGCAGCTTTGGACAGGGCGACGAGCAGTACTTC.